The 21 T cell receptor beta chains below were found in one sample sequenced in a study of T cells in Graves' hyperthyroidism and ophthalmopathy. The CDR3 regions of TCR beta were amplified from RNA transcripts. The HTBI primer set served for first-round RT-PCR of the TCR CDR3. TCRdb re-derived calls from the multiplex PCR reads in MiXCR, one entry per CDR3 protein. The table includes 550,000 to 700,000 distinct CDR3 sequences, approximately 14% detected once. Sequencing was done on a sample of blood. The receptors come from a woman aged 40 to 50 with Graves' ophthalmopathy.

This clonotype occurred many times. The V and J genes are TRBV3-1 and TRBJ1-1, with D unresolved. This CDR3 is built from 14 residues. Germline V gene lookup returns CDR1 LGHDT and CDR2 YNNKEL (reference sequence). Trimming stripped 0 bases from V and 3 bases from J, with 8 bases between. CDR3 nucleotide sequence: TGTGCCAGCAGCCAAGAGGCCAGCCACACTGAAGCTTTCTTT. It specifies CASSQEASHTEAFF.

The chain's CDR3 is CASSLVSAGDYEQYF. Written as DNA, the CDR3 is TGCGCCAGCAGCTTGGTTTCCGCAGGGGACTACGAGCAGTACTTC. V is TRBV5-1 and J is TRBJ2-7; D possibly corresponds to TRBD1 (6 bases). CDR1 and CDR2 (germline): SGHRS, YFSETQ. The V end lost 0 bases, the J end lost 3 bases, and 13 bases lay between the germline ends. This CDR3 is built from 15 residues. Full variable domain (remainder filled in from reference TRBV5-1 and TRBJ2-7): KAGVTQTPRYLIKTRGQQVTLSCSPISGHRSVSWYQQTPGQGLQFLFEYFSETQRNKGNFPGRFSGRQFSNSRSEMNVSTLELGDSALYLCASSLVSAGDYEQYFGPGTRLTVT.

The sample holds many counts of this clonotype. The gene calls are TRBV6-2 or TRBV6-3 and TRBJ2-7, with unresolved D. The CDR3 has 16 residues. CDR1 is MNHEY and CDR2 is SVGEGT in the germline V gene. Trimming cost V 0 bases and J 0 bases, with 12 bases left between them. CDR3 residues: CASSYSRSESSYEQYF. In DNA form, the CDR3 reads TGTGCCAGCAGTTACTCGAGGTCCGAAAGCTCCTACGAGCAGTACTTC.

The chain combines TRBV10-3 with TRBJ2-4; 10 nucleotides match TRBD2. V dropped 2 bases and J dropped 1; count of bases not matched to a gene: 11. Germline CDR1 reads ENHRY; CDR2 reads SYGVKD. The CDR3 is 19 amino acids. This CDR3 is CAISERSGRAVTAKNIQYF. The CDR3 coding sequence is TGTGCCATCAGTGAGAGGAGCGGGAGGGCCGTGACGGCCAAAAACATTCAGTACTTC.

This clonotype was counted many times. The rearrangement uses TRBV27 and TRBJ2-7; D gene ambiguous. With 8 bases removed from V and 1 base from J, the gap between germline ends came to 15 bases. This CDR3 is 14 amino acids long. Germline V gene data show CDR1 as MNHEY and CDR2 as SMNVEV (reference sequence). The DNA for the CDR3 is TGTGCCAGCCGAGACACGGTATATTCCTACGAGCAGTACTTC. Amino acid sequence: CASRDTVYSYEQYF.

This clonotype was recorded a few times. J is TRBJ2-7 and V is TRBV30; 10 bases are a match to TRBD1. Trimming cost V 5 bases and J 5 bases; bases outside gene matches: 9. CDR1 is GTSNPN and CDR2 is SVGIG in the germline V gene (reference sequence). The CDR3 is 14 amino acids. The CDR3 region is CAWGVGQGVHEQYF. CDR3 bases: TGTGCCTGGGGGGTCGGACAGGGGGTCCACGAGCAGTACTTC.

V gene TRBV7-2 combines with J gene TRBJ2-7, with D possibly TRBD2 on 6 matching bases. Germline-derived CDR1 and CDR2 are SGHTA and FQGNSA. The CDR3 loop spans 15 amino acids. Trimming took 5 bases from V and 1 from J, leaving 15 bases between them. In nucleotides, the CDR3 is TGTGCCAGCAGCCGCGCCGCGGGAACGTCCTACGAGCAGTACTTC. Protein sequence: CASSRAAGTSYEQYF. The whole variable domain, filled in from reference TRBV7-2 and TRBJ2-7, reads GAGVSQSPSNKVTEKGKDVELRCDPISGHTALYWYRQSLGQGLEFLIYFQGNSAPDKSGLPSDRFSAERTGGSVSTLTIQRTQQEDSAVYLCASSRAAGTSYEQYFGPGTRLTVT.

This clonotype was observed at least ten times. The rearrangement links TRBV15 to TRBJ1-2; D remains ambiguous. The V end lost 6 bases, the J end lost 8 bases, and 16 bases lay between the germline ends. Germline lookup yields CDR1 LNHNV and CDR2 YYDKDF (reference sequence). This CDR3 is 13 amino acids long. The CDR3 DNA reads TGTGCCACCAGTCATAGATTGGGTCAGGGCTACACCTTC. The encoded protein is CATSHRLGQGYTF.

In this sample, this clonotype turned up many times. This chain joins TRBV2 and TRBJ1-1; 7 nucleotides match TRBD1. Losses at the gene ends were 6 bases for V and 5 bases for J; bases not matched to a gene: 12. CDR3 size: 15 residues. Germline V gene lookup returns CDR1 SNHLY and CDR2 FYNNEI. CDR3 sequence reads: CASSEGATFSTEAFF. The CDR3 coding sequence is TGTGCCAGCAGCGAGGGGGCCACTTTTAGTACTGAAGCTTTCTTT. Filled out from reference TRBV2 and TRBJ1-1, the complete variable domain reads EPEVTQTPSHQVTQMGQEVILRCVPISNHLYFYWYRQILGQKVEFLVSFYNNEISEKSEIFDDQFSVERPDGSNFTLKIRSTKLEDSAMYFCASSEGATFSTEAFFGQGTRLTVV.

This clonotype was counted at least ten times. This chain connects TRBV4-3 to TRBJ2-7, with a weak D call TRBD2 (5 bases). Trimming left V 1 base short and J 2 bases short, with 12 bases between. This CDR3 is built from 15 residues. Germline V gives CDR1 LGHNA, CDR2 YSLEER. In DNA form, the CDR3 reads TGCGCCAGCAGCCAAGGGCTCGGGGAAACCTACGAGCAGTACTTC. Its protein product is CASSQGLGETYEQYF.

This clonotype was observed many times. V is TRBV27 and J is TRBJ1-2; D possibly corresponds to TRBD1 (6 bases). This CDR3 comprises 13 residues. From germline, CDR1 is MNHEY and CDR2 SMNVEV (reference sequence). Trimming left V 4 bases short and J 5 bases short, with 11 bases between. The CDR3 is CASSSGVEYGYTF. CDR3 bases: TGTGCCAGCAGTTCAGGGGTAGAGTATGGCTACACCTTC.

In its sample, this clonotype was seen many times. The chain uses TRBV28 and TRBJ1-2; D remains unclear. The germline V and J ends were trimmed by 1 base and 0 bases, with 18 bases remaining between them. The CDR3 covers 18 residues. Per the germline V gene, CDR1 is MDHEN and CDR2 is SYDVKM. CDR3 loop: CASSLFTRHADTNYGYTF. The DNA for the CDR3 is TGTGCCAGCAGTTTATTTACGAGACACGCTGATACTAACTATGGCTACACCTTC.

Of note for this clonotype: This clone may be a read error of a much larger clone one base away. The chain combines TRBV6-5 with TRBJ1-5; D gene uncertain. Deletions cut 2 bases from V and 6 bases from J, with 5 bases between. The germline CDR1 and CDR2 sequences are MNHEY and SVGAGI. The CDR3 contains 12 residues. For the CDR3, the DNA is TGTGCCAGCAGTTACGACGGTCAGCCCCAGCATTTT. Its translation: CASSYDGQPQHF.

This clonotype was detected ten times or more. The V gene is TRBV7-2, the J gene TRBJ2-5; possibly TRBD2 for D (6 bases). With 0 bases removed from V and 3 bases from J, the gap between germline ends came to 8 bases. The CDR3 totals 14 residues. From germline, CDR1 is SGHTA and CDR2 FQGNSA. The CDR3 bases are TGTGCCAGCAGCTTAGCGGGACTCGAAGAGACCCAGTACTTC. This sequence encodes CASSLAGLEETQYF.

This clonotype was detected a few times. The J gene is TRBJ2-1, the V gene TRBV27, with D maybe TRBD2 (6 bases). The CDR3 has 14 amino acids. Trimming stripped 5 bases from V and 3 bases from J, with 11 bases between. Germline values: CDR1 MNHEY, CDR2 SMNVEV (reference sequence). The CDR3 loop reads CASSDSGIYNEQFF. In nucleotides, the CDR3 is TGTGCCAGCAGTGATAGCGGTATCTACAATGAGCAGTTCTTC.

This clonotype was seen ten or more times. A junction boundary mismatches the germline segment, possibly from a read error. The chain joins TRBV10-3 to TRBJ2-5; D is undetermined. The CDR3 is 14 amino acids. Germline CDR1 is ENHRY and CDR2 is SYGVKD. The CDR3 spells CAISESEQQETQYF. The CDR3 DNA sequence: TGCGCCATCAGTGAGTCCGAGCAGCAAGAGACCCAGTACTTC.

This clonotype was recorded many times. The chain has TRBV12-3 or TRBV12-4 and TRBJ2-5, with 11 bases matching TRBD2. V lost 8 bases, J lost 4 bases, and 15 bases stayed unmatched. This CDR3 has 17 amino acids. Here the CDR3 reads CASRSLTSGSGGETQYF. The CDR3 DNA follows: TGTGCCAGCCGTAGTCTCACTAGCGGGAGTGGCGGAGAGACCCAGTACTTC.

The chain couples TRBV12-3 or TRBV12-4 to TRBJ2-5; D remains unclear. V shed 5 bases and J shed 2 bases, with 12 bases lying between them. The CDR3 has 14 amino acids. The chain's CDR3 is CASSPKGPQETQYF. In DNA, the CDR3 is TGTGCCAGCAGTCCTAAGGGCCCTCAAGAGACCCAGTACTTC.

The V call is TRBV12-3 or TRBV12-4, the J call TRBJ2-7, with 10 bases that match TRBD1. There are 15 residues in the CDR3. With V trimmed by 4 bases and J by 6 bases, 9 bases remained unmatched. CDR3 residues: CASSSSSGQGTEQYF. Written as DNA, the CDR3 is TGTGCCAGCAGTTCCTCCTCGGGACAGGGGACCGAGCAGTACTTC.

Ten or more counts support this clonotype. The J gene is TRBJ2-7, the V gene TRBV6-2 or TRBV6-3; D may match TRBD1 or TRBD2 (5 bases each). Germline lookup yields CDR1 MNHEY and CDR2 SVGEGT. The CDR3 has 19 residues. V dropped 0 bases and J dropped 1 base, with 22 bases sitting between them. The CDR3: CASSYSVFMVGAISYEQYF. CDR3 nucleotides: TGTGCCAGCAGTTACTCGGTCTTTATGGTCGGGGCTATTTCCTACGAGCAGTACTTC.

Ten or more counts support this clonotype. The rearrangement uses TRBV12-3 or TRBV12-4 and TRBJ2-3; D remains ambiguous. The CDR3 spans 14 residues. Deletions cut 8 bases from V and 2 bases from J, with 14 bases between. Here the CDR3 DNA reads TGTGCCAGCTCGATTTCGTTATACACAGATACGCAGTATTTT. Translation: CASSISLYTDTQYF.